Listed below are T cell receptor beta chains from one sample, sequenced in a study of cytomegalovirus exposure and HLA in healthy donors. Data came from immunoSEQ multiplex PCR; TCRdb stores just in-frame clones and leaves some out. This table holds 200,000 to 250,000 clones, roughly 88% found once. The sample consisted of PBMCs. The source of these receptors is a boy aged 2-15 years in good health and CMV-seronegative. The CDR3 runs from the conserved cysteine through the conserved F or W. D genes are given only for firm matches. Expanded clones get a size class; other rows say once, few or many, or leave the size out.

13 . TRBJ2-5 TRBV2 . CASSARLVGTQYF TGTGCCAGCAGTGCCCGACTAGTTGGGACCCAGTACTTC
13 TRBD1 TRBJ2-7 TRBV19 . CASSRTGGAEQYF TGTGCCAGTAGTAGGACAGGGGGCGCGGAGCAGTACTTC
14 . TRBJ2-7 TRBV7-2 once CASSYRVGSYEQYF TGTGCCAGCAGCTACAGGGTGGGATCCTACGAGCAGTACTTC
17 TRBD2 TRBJ2-2 TRBV9 few CASSTASSGRGTGELFF TGTGCCAGCAGCACCGCTTCTAGCGGGAGAGGTACCGGGGAGCTGTTTTTT
15 TRBD2 TRBJ2-5 TRBV6-1 . CASSHSGGSQETQYF TGTGCCAGCAGCCATAGCGGGGGGTCCCAAGAGACCCAGTACTTC
17 TRBD1 TRBJ1-2 TRBV14 . CASSLRGDRGAYYGYTF TGTGCCAGCAGTCTCAGGGGAGACAGGGGGGCTTACTATGGCTACACCTTC
16 . TRBJ1-3 TRBV7-8 . CASSLAEIHSGNTIYF TGTGCCAGCAGCTTAGCGGAGATTCACTCTGGAAACACCATATATTTT
15 TRBD1 TRBJ1-1 TRBV9 . CASSGDEGAPTEAFF TGTGCCAGCAGCGGAGACGAGGGGGCGCCCACTGAAGCTTTCTTT
15 . TRBJ2-5 TRBV7-8 . CASSLGAGHQETQYF TGTGCCAGCAGCTTAGGGGCAGGACATCAAGAGACCCAGTACTTC
13 . TRBJ2-3 TRBV7-9 . CASTQTSTDTQYF TGTGCCAGCACCCAAACTAGCACAGATACGCAGTATTTT
18 . TRBJ1-1 TRBV7-9 . CATPIDAWDLYTDTEAFF TGTGCCACCCCTATTGACGCCTGGGACTTATATACGGACACTGAAGCTTTCTTT
15 . TRBJ2-1 TRBV11-2 . CASSLTGFSYNEQFF TGTGCCAGCAGCTTAACGGGATTCTCCTACAATGAGCAGTTCTTC
14 . TRBJ1-2 TRBV6-5 . CASSYSGPDYGYTF TGTGCCAGCAGTTACTCGGGGCCTGACTATGGCTACACCTTC
15 . TRBJ2-1 TRBV19 . CASSIVGQAYNEQFF TGTGCCAGTAGTATTGTGGGGCAAGCCTACAATGAGCAGTTCTTC